The 8 T cell receptor beta chains reported below all come from one sample, sequenced in a study of identical twins. TCRdb reprocessed the 5' RACE reads via MiXCR and lists one record per CDR3 protein. The sample shows more than 600,000 distinct CDR3 sequences, around a sixth of them seen only once. These same data were also listed under a study on T cells expressing NK-cell markers.

Sequencing input: PBMCs. The receptors were sampled from a young woman in good health.

The gene calls are TRBV28 and TRBJ1-5; 11 nucleotides agree with TRBD1. Germline trimming cut 3 bases from V and 6 bases from J; bases unmatched to any gene: 7. This CDR3 spans 16 amino acids. Germline V gene sequence: CDR1 MDHEN, CDR2 SYDVKM. Written as DNA, the CDR3 is TGTGCCAGCAGTTTCAAAGGACAGGGGGCGCGTCAGCCCCAGCATTTT. Its protein is CASSFKGQGARQPQHF.

The chain carries TRBV4-1 and TRBJ2-7; 9 nucleotides align to TRBD1. In germline, CDR1 is MGHRA, CDR2 YSYEKL. V shed 1 base, J shed 7 bases, and the junction held 14 bases outside the gene matches. This CDR3 contains 17 residues. The CDR3 spells CASSQVSRGQGSGEQYF. CDR3 in DNA: TGCGCCAGCAGCCAAGTGTCCCGGGGACAGGGATCCGGGGAGCAGTACTTC.

With regard to this clonotype: Compared with germline, one end of the junction differs, possibly owing to a read error. The rearrangement joins TRBV2 to TRBJ2-5, with D possibly TRBD2 on 5 matching bases. The CDR3 length is 14 residues. CDR1 and CDR2 (germline): SNHLY, FYNNEI. CDR3 sequence: CASSEESGLENQYF. The CDR3 DNA reads TGTGCCAGCAGTGAAGAATCGGGATTGGAGAACCAGTACTTC. The full variable domain, in which reference TRBV2 and TRBJ2-5 provide the parts outside the CDR3, is EPEVTQTPSHQVTQMGQEVILRCVPISNHLYFYWYRQILGQKVEFLVSFYNNEISEKSEIFDDQFSVERPDGSNFTLKIRSTKLEDSAMYFCASSEESGLENQYFGPGTRLLVL.

This clonotype was picked up many times. V gene TRBV12-3 or TRBV12-4 combines with J gene TRBJ2-1, with a weak D call TRBD2 (5 bases). With 5 bases removed from V and 7 bases from J, the gap between germline ends came to 15 bases. This CDR3 has 14 residues. This CDR3 reads CASSPPGRLNEQFF. In nucleotides, the CDR3 is TGTGCCAGCAGTCCTCCGGGGAGACTGAATGAGCAGTTCTTC.

A few counts support this clonotype. This chain connects TRBV20-1 to TRBJ2-7; 8 nucleotides align to TRBD1. Per germline, CDR1 DFQATT and CDR2 SNEGSKA (reference sequence). The CDR3 runs 15 residues. The junction had 6 bases not matched to a gene; V was cut back by 0 bases and J by 2 bases. CDR3 sequence reads: CSARDPGQGPYEQYF. DNA of the CDR3: TGCAGTGCTAGAGATCCAGGACAGGGACCCTACGAGCAGTACTTC.

J is TRBJ2-7 and V is TRBV2; D remains ambiguous. Between the trimmed V and J ends, which lost 3 bases and 3 bases, there was a span of 12 bases. In germline, CDR1 is SNHLY, CDR2 FYNNEI. The CDR3 spans 14 residues. This CDR3 reads CASSEVVGIYEQYF. As DNA, the CDR3 is TGTGCCAGCAGTGAGGTTGTAGGGATCTACGAGCAGTACTTC.

The gene calls are TRBV20-1 and TRBJ2-1, with D maybe TRBD1 (6 bases). Trimming pared 3 bases from V and 6 bases from J, leaving 18 bases between. Germline V CDR1 and CDR2: DFQATT, SNEGSKA (reference sequence). CDR3 length: 15 residues. The CDR3 here is CSASRTVGVSNEQFF. The CDR3 nucleotides are TGCAGTGCTAGCCGGACAGTCGGGGTTTCCAATGAGCAGTTCTTC.

This chain links TRBV18 with TRBJ2-1, with 9 nucleotides matching TRBD1. CDR1 and CDR2 from the germline V gene are KGHSH and LQKENI. After removal of 5 bases from V and 8 bases from J, the junction contained 7 bases not matched to a gene. This CDR3 has 14 amino acids. The CDR3: CASSWTGVRDEQFF. The CDR3 DNA reads as TGTGCCAGCTCATGGACAGGGGTGAGAGATGAGCAGTTCTTC.